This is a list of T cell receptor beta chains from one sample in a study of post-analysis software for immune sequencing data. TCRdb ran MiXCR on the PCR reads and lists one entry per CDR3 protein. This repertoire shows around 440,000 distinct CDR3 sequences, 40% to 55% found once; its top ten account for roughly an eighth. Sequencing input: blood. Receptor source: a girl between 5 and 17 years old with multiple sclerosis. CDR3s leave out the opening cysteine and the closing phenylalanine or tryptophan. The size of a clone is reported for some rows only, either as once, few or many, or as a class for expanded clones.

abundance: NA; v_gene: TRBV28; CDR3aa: AIRGLAGEEQY
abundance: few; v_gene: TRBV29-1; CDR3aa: SVLDTGTQETQY
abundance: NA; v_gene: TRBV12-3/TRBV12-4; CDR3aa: ASSLKGLATNEKRF
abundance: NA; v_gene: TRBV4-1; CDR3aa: ASSPTGLAGGPVSTDAQY
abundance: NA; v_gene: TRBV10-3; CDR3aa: AISGQGRNRPQH
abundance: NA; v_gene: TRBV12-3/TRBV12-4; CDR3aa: ASSPRKTGTEKQY
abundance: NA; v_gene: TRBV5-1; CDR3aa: ASSLGPGQIYEQY
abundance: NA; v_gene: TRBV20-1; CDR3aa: SARVHKNNYGYT
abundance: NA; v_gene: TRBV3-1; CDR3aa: ASSQVVNQETQY
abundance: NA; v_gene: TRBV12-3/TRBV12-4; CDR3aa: ASSQLIELAGEGETQY
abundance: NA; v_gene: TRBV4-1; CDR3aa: ASSQDHFPAGNYNEQF
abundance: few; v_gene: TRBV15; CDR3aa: ATSSSYNEQF
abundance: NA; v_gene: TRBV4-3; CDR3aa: ASSPRTVGGLSGANVLT
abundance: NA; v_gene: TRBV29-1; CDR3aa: SVEPGLAGDNEQF
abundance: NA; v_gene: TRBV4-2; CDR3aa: ASSQDPAGAPYNEQF
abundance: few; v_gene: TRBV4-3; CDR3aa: ASSQDGDRYSPLH
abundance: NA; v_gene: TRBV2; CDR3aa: ASKTDVGHGYT
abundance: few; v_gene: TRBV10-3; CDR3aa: AISAGTSSYEQY
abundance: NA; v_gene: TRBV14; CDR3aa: ASSHQASTDTQY
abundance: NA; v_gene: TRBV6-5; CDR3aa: ASGGWGEQF
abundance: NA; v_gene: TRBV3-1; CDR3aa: ASSQTRDEQF
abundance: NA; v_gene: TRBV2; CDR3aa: ASEAGEGDTQY
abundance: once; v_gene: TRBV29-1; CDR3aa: SVEGTGLTEAF
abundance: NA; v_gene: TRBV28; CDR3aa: ASRPAGGPYRYEQY
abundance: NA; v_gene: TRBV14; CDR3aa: ASSQTQGAQETQY
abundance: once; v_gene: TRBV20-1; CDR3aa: SAREGLAGNYNEQF
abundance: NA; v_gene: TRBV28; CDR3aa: ASRDRGGSDTQY
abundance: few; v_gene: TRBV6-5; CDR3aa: ASRQGTDTQY
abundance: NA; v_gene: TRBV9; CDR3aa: ASSGSLGGLYNEQF
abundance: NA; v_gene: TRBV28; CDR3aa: ASSPMEQGLSYEQY
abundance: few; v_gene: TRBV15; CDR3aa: AAAREIAGNTEAF
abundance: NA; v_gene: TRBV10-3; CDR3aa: AIARPGTGGVSYGYT
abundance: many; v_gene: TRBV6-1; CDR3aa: ASSETSGSWYEQF
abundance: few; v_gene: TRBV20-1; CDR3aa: SARIPGQKNIQY
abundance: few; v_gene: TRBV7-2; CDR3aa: ASSTYQETQY
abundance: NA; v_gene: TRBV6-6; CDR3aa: ASSYRTSGPPYNEQF
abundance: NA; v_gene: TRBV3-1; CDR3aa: ASSQEGGAYEQY
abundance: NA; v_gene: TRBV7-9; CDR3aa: ASSPLQWADRYGYT
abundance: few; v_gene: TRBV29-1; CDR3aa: SVPKGIETQY
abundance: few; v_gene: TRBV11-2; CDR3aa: ASSLVHRQGGIQY
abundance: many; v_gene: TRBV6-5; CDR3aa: ASSYLQGGYEQY
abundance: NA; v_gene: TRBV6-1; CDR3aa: ASGASSGANVLT
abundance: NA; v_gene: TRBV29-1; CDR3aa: SLANTYNEQF
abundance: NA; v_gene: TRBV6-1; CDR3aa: ASSAQEASGGSSYEQY
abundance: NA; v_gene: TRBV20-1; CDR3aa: SASFRDRAGNEQF
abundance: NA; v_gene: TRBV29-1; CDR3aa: SAGTGGRVYYGYT
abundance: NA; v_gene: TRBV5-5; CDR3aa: ASSLTGGFYEQY
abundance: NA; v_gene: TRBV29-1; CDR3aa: SVRIPGQPNEKLF